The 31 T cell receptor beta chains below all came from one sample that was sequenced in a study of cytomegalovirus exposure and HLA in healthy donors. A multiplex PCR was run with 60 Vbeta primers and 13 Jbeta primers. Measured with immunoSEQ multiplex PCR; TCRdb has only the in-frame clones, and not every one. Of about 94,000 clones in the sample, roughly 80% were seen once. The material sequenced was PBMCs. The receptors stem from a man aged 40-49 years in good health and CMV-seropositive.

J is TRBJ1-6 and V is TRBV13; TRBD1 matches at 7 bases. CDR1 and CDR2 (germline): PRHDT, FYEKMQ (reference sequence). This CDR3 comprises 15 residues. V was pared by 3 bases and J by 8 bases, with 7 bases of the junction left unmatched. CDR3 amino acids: CASSFSRQGDSPLHF. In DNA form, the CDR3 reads TGTGCCAGCAGCTTTTCCCGACAGGGAGATTCACCCCTCCACTTT. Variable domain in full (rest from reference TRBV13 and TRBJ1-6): AAGVIQSPRHLIKEKRETATLKCYPIPRHDTVYWYQQGPGQDPQFLISFYEKMQSDKGSIPDRFSAQQFSDYHSELNMSSLELGDSALYFCASSFSRQGDSPLHFGNGTRLTVT.

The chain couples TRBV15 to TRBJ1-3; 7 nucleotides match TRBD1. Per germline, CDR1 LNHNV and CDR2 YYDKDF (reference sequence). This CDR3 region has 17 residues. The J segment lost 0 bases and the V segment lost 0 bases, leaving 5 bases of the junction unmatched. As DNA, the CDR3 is TGTGCCACCAGCAGAGACCCAGGGGGGAGCTCTGGAAACACCATATATTTT. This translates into CATSRDPGGSSGNTIYF.

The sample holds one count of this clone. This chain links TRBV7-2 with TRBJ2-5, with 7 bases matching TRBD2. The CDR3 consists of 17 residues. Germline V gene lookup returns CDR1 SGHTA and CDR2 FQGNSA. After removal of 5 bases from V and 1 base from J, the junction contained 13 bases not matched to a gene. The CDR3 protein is CASSLSTGLGLQETQYF. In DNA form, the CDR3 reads TGTGCCAGCAGCCTATCCACCGGACTAGGCCTCCAAGAGACCCAGTACTTC.

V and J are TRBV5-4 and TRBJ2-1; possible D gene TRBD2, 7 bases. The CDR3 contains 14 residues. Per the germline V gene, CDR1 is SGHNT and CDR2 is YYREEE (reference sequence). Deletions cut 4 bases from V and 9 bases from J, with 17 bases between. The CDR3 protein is CASSKGEGLGEQFF. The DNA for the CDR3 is TGTGCCAGCAGCAAGGGGGAGGGCCTAGGTGAGCAGTTCTTC.

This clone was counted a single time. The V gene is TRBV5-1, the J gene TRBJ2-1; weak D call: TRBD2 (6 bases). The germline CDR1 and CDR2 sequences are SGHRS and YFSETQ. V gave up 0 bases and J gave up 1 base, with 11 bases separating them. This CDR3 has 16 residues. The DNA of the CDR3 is TGCGCCAGCAGCTTGGGGAGGGGTGGTTCCTACAATGAGCAGTTCTTC. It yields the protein CASSLGRGGSYNEQFF.

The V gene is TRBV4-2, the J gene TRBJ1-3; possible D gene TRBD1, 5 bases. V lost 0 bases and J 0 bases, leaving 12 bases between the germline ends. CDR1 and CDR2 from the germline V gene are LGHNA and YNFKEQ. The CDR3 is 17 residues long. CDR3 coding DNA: TGTGCCAGCAGCCAAGAGACCACAGGTTTCTCTGGAAACACCATATATTTT. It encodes CASSQETTGFSGNTIYF.

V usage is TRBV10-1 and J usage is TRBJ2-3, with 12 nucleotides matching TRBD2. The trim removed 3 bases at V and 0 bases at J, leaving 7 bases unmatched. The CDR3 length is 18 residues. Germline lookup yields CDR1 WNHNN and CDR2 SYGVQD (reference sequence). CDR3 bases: TGCGCCAGCAGTGATCCTAAAGGACTAGCGGGGAGCACAGATACGCAGTATTTT. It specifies CASSDPKGLAGSTDTQYF.

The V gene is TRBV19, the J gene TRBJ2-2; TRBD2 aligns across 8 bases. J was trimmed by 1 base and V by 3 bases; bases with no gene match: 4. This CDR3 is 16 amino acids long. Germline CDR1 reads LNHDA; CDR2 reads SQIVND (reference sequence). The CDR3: CASSIFAGGNTGELFF. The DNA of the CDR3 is TGTGCCAGTAGTATTTTCGCGGGAGGGAACACCGGGGAGCTGTTTTTT.

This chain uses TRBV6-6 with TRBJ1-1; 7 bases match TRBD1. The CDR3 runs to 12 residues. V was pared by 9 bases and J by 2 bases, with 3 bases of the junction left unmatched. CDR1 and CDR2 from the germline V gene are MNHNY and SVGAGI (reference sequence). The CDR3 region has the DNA TGTGCCAGTGGGACAGCCAACACTGAAGCTTTCTTT. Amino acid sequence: CASGTANTEAFF.

The CDR3: CASGQGDPPPTGELFF. The CDR3 bases are TGTGCCAGCGGCCAGGGGGATCCCCCCCCCACCGGGGAGCTGTTTTTT. The chain employs TRBV13 and TRBJ2-2, with TRBD1 identical over 7 bases. The CDR3 totals 16 residues. J was trimmed by 4 bases and V by 8 bases; bases with no gene match: 13. CDR1 is PRHDT and CDR2 is FYEKMQ in the germline V gene (reference sequence).

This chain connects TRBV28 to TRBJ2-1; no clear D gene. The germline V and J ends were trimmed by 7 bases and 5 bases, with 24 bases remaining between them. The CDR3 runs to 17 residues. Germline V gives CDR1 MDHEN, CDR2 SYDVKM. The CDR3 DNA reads TGTGCCAGCAACCCCTACATCATCAAGGTAGCCCACAATGAGCAGTTCTTC. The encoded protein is CASNPYIIKVAHNEQFF.

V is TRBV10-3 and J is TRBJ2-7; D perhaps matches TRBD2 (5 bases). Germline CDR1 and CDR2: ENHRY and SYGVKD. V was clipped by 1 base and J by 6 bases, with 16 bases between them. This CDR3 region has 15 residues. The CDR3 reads CAISELLGGTLEQYF. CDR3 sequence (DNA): TGTGCCATCAGTGAGTTACTAGGAGGTACCCTCGAGCAGTACTTC.

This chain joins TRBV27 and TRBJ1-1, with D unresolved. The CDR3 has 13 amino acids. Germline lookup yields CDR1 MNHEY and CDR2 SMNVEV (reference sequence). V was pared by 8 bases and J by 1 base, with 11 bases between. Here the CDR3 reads CASGPPGNTEAFF. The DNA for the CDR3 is TGTGCCAGCGGTCCCCCGGGGAACACTGAAGCTTTCTTT.

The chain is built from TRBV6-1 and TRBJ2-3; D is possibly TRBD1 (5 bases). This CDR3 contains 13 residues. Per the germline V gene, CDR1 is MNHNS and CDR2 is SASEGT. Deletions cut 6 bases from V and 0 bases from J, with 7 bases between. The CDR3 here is CASRGPSTDTQYF. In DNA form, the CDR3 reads TGTGCCAGCAGGGGGCCCAGCACAGATACGCAGTATTTT.

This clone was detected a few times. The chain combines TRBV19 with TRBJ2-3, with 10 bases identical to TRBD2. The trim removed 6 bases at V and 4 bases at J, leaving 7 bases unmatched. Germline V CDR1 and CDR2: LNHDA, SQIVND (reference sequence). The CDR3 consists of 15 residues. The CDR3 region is CASRTRGLASDTQYF. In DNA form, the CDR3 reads TGTGCCAGTAGGACCCGGGGACTAGCGTCAGATACGCAGTATTTT.

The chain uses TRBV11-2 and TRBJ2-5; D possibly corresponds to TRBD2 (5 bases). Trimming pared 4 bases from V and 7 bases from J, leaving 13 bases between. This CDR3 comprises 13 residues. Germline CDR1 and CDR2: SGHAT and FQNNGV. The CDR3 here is CASSSRTAGTQYF. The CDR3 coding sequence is TGTGCCAGCAGCTCTCGGACGGCGGGGACCCAGTACTTC.

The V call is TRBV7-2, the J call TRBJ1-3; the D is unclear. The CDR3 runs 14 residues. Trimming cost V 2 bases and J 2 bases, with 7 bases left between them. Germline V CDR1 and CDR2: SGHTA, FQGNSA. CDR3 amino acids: CASSLLTAGNTIYF. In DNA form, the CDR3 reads TGTGCCAGCAGCTTATTAACGGCTGGAAACACCATATATTTT.

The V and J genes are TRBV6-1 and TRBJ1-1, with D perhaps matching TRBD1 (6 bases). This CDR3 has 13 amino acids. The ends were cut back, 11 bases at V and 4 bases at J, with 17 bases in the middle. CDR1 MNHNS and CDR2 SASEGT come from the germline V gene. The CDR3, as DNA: TGTGCCGGCCAGAGACAGGTCGGCACTGAAGCTTTCTTT. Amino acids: CAGQRQVGTEAFF.

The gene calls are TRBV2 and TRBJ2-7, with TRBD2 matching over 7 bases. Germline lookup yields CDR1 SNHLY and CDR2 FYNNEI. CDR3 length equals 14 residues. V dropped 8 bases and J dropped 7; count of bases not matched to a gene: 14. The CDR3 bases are TGTGCCAGCGGTGGTTATGTGGCGGGGGAGGAGCAGTACTTC. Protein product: CASGGYVAGEEQYF.

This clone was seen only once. This chain's CDR3 is CASSGERAGRYNEQFF. In nucleotides, the CDR3 is TGTGCCAGCAGTGGAGAACGGGCGGGGAGATACAATGAGCAGTTCTTC. The chain has TRBV6-1 and TRBJ2-1; D perhaps matches TRBD2 (6 bases). The CDR3 length is 16 residues. Germline-derived CDR1 and CDR2 are MNHNS and SASEGT. Trimming took off 4 bases at V and 4 bases at J, with 17 bases between the two ends.

This CDR3 reads CASSQARQSGANVLTF. The DNA of the CDR3 is TGTGCCAGCAGCCAAGCCAGACAGTCTGGGGCCAACGTCCTGACTTTC. The rearrangement uses TRBV14 and TRBJ2-6, with TRBD1 as a possible D gene (5 bases). Germline-derived CDR1 and CDR2 are SGHDN and FVKESK. The CDR3 length is 16 residues. V dropped 1 base and J dropped 1 base, with 8 bases sitting between them.

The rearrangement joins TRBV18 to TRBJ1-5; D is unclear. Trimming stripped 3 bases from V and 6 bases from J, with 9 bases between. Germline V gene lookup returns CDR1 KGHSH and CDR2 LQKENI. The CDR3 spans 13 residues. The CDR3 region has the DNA TGTGCCAGCTCACCCACGCTGCGTCAGCCCCAGCATTTT. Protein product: CASSPTLRQPQHF.

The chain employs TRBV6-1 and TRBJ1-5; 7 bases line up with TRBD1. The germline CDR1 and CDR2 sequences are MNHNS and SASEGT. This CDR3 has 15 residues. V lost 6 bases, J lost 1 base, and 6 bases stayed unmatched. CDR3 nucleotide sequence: TGTGCCAGCAGCGCCGAGGGACAGAGCAATCAGCCCCAGCATTTT. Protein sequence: CASSAEGQSNQPQHF.

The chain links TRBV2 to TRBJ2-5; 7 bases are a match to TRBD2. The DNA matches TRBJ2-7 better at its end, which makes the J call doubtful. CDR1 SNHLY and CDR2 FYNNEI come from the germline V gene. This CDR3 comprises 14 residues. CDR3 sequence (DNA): TGTGCCAGCACCGGCGGGAGTGCGTCCTACGAGCAGTACTTC. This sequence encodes CASTGGSASYEQYF.

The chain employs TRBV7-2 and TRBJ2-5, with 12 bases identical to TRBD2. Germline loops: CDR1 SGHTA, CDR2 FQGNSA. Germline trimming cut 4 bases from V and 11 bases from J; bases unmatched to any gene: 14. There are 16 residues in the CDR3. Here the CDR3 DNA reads TGTGCCAGCAGCTCTAGCGGGAGGGCCCCCCCGTCGAGGCAGTACTTC. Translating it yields CASSSSGRAPPSRQYF.

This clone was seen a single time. In DNA, the CDR3 is TGTGCCAGCACCTGGGGGGACACCGGGGAGCTGTTTTTT. This encodes CASTWGDTGELFF. The rearrangement links TRBV7-9 to TRBJ2-2, with D perhaps matching TRBD2 (6 bases). Germline assignment: CDR1 SEHNR and CDR2 FQNEAQ (reference sequence). V was cut by 7 bases and J by 3 bases, with 9 bases left in between. The CDR3 extends over 13 amino acids.

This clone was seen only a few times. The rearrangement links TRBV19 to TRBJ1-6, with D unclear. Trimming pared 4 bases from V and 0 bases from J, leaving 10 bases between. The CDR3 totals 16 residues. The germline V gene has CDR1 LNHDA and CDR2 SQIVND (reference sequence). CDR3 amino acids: CASSTPAYSYNSPLHF. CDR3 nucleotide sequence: TGTGCCAGTAGTACTCCAGCGTACTCCTATAATTCACCCCTCCACTTT. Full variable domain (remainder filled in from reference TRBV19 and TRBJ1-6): DGGITQSPKYLFRKEGQNVTLSCEQNLNHDAMYWYRQDPGQGLRLIYYSQIVNDFQKGDIAEGYSVSREKKESFPLTVTSAQKNPTAFYLCASSTPAYSYNSPLHFGNGTRLTVT.

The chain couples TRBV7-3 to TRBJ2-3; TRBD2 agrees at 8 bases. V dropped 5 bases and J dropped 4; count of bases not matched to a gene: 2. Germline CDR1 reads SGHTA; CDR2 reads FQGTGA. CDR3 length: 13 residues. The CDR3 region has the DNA TGTGCCAGCAGCCTCGGGGGGGCAGATACGCAGTATTTT. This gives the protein CASSLGGADTQYF.

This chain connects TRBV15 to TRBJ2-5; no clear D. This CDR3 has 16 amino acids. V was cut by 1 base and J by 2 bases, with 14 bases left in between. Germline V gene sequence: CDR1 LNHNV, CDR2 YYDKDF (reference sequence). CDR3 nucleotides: TGTGCCACCAGCAGAGCGATTGCTAAATGGCAAGAGACCCAGTACTTC. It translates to CATSRAIAKWQETQYF.

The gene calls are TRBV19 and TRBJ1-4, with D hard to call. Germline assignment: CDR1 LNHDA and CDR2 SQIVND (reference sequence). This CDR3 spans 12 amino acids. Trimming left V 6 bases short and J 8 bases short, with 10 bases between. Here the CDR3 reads CASSPGVEKLFF. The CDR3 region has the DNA TGTGCCAGTAGCCCCGGGGTGGAAAAACTGTTTTTT.

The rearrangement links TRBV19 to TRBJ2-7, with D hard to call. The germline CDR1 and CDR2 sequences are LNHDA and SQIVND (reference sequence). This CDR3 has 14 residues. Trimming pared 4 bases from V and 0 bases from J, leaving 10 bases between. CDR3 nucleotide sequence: TGTGCCAGTAGTAATAGCAGATACTCCTACGAGCAGTACTTC. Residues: CASSNSRYSYEQYF.